Listed below are T cell receptor beta chains from one sample, sequenced in a study of memory CD8 T cells in hepatitis C reinfection. Data came from immunoSEQ multiplex PCR; TCRdb stores just in-frame clones and leaves some out. The sample has over 35,000 clones, approximately 87% seen once. Sequenced input: naive CD8+ T cells sorted from blood. The receptors derive from a young man with hepatitis C virus infection. The CDR3 runs from the conserved cysteine through the conserved F or W. The order of the fields is CDR3 length, J gene, V gene, D gene, clone size, CDR3 protein, CDR3 DNA. D genes are given only for firm matches. Not every row has a clone size; where given, it reads once, few, many or a size class.

cdr3_length: 12; j_call: TRBJ2-1; v_call: TRBV5-1; d_call: TRBD2; clone_size: NA; cdr3_aa: CASRLAGTEQFF; cdr3_nt: TGCGCCAGCAGACTAGCGGGAACTGAGCAGTTCTTC
cdr3_length: 13; j_call: TRBJ1-1; v_call: TRBV21-1; d_call: NA; clone_size: once; cdr3_aa: CASSKAQGSEAFF; cdr3_nt: TGTGCCAGCAGCAAAGCCCAGGGGTCTGAAGCTTTCTTT
cdr3_length: 17; j_call: TRBJ1-1; v_call: TRBV7-7; d_call: TRBD1; clone_size: few; cdr3_aa: CASSLVMDRGFGTEAFF; cdr3_nt: TGTGCTAGCAGCTTAGTGATGGACAGGGGGTTCGGGACTGAAGCTTTCTTT
cdr3_length: 16; j_call: TRBJ2-3; v_call: TRBV5-1; d_call: TRBD2; clone_size: NA; cdr3_aa: CASSLRLAGGVDTQYF; cdr3_nt: TGCGCCAGCAGCTTGCGTCTAGCGGGAGGGGTAGATACGCAGTATTTT
cdr3_length: 16; j_call: TRBJ2-1; v_call: TRBV7-3; d_call: NA; clone_size: NA; cdr3_aa: CASSPRAVPSYNEQFF; cdr3_nt: TGTGCCAGCAGCCCCCGAGCGGTCCCCTCCTACAATGAGCAGTTCTTC
cdr3_length: 15; j_call: TRBJ2-1; v_call: TRBV19; d_call: TRBD1; clone_size: NA; cdr3_aa: CASSSRDRVHNEQFF; cdr3_nt: TGTGCCAGTAGTTCCCGGGACAGGGTGCACAATGAGCAGTTCTTC
cdr3_length: 15; j_call: TRBJ2-1; v_call: TRBV5-1; d_call: NA; clone_size: NA; cdr3_aa: CASSSITHSYNEQFF; cdr3_nt: TGCGCCAGCAGCTCTATTACCCACTCCTACAATGAGCAGTTCTTC
cdr3_length: 14; j_call: TRBJ2-2; v_call: TRBV6-6; d_call: TRBD1; clone_size: NA; cdr3_aa: CASADRVIAGELFF; cdr3_nt: TGTGCCAGCGCCGACAGGGTCATCGCCGGGGAGCTGTTTTTT
cdr3_length: 15; j_call: TRBJ1-1; v_call: TRBV4-1; d_call: TRBD1; clone_size: few; cdr3_aa: CASSQERGLGTEAFF; cdr3_nt: TGCGCCAGCAGCCAAGAAAGGGGGCTGGGGACTGAAGCTTTCTTT
cdr3_length: 16; j_call: TRBJ2-1; v_call: TRBV28; d_call: TRBD2; clone_size: NA; cdr3_aa: CASSYAFSSGSYEQFF; cdr3_nt: TGTGCCAGCAGTTACGCCTTCTCTAGCGGGAGTTATGAGCAGTTCTTC
cdr3_length: 15; j_call: TRBJ2-1; v_call: TRBV7-9; d_call: NA; clone_size: NA; cdr3_aa: CASSFALPSYNEQFF; cdr3_nt: TGTGCCAGCAGCTTTGCACTCCCCTCCTACAATGAGCAGTTCTTC
cdr3_length: 16; j_call: TRBJ2-3; v_call: TRBV9; d_call: TRBD2; clone_size: NA; cdr3_aa: CASSPLAGGPGDTQYF; cdr3_nt: TGTGCCAGCAGCCCACTAGCGGGAGGGCCGGGAGATACGCAGTATTTT
cdr3_length: 15; j_call: TRBJ1-2; v_call: TRBV6-1; d_call: NA; clone_size: NA; cdr3_aa: CASSASDRTFYGYTF; cdr3_nt: TGTGCCAGCAGTGCATCCGACAGGACCTTCTATGGCTACACCTTC
cdr3_length: 16; j_call: TRBJ1-4; v_call: TRBV9; d_call: NA; clone_size: NA; cdr3_aa: CASSALGGGVNEKLFF; cdr3_nt: TGTGCCAGCAGCGCACTCGGCGGGGGGGTTAATGAAAAACTGTTTTTT
cdr3_length: 15; j_call: TRBJ1-4; v_call: TRBV10-3; d_call: NA; clone_size: NA; cdr3_aa: CALAGTVATNEKLFF; cdr3_nt: TGTGCCCTAGCGGGGACGGTGGCAACTAATGAAAAACTGTTTTTT
cdr3_length: 17; j_call: TRBJ2-7; v_call: TRBV2; d_call: TRBD2; clone_size: few; cdr3_aa: CASNVISSGNLSYEQYF; cdr3_nt: TGTGCCAGCAACGTAATTAGTAGCGGGAACCTCTCCTACGAGCAGTACTTC
cdr3_length: 15; j_call: TRBJ2-1; v_call: TRBV11-2; d_call: NA; clone_size: NA; cdr3_aa: CASSPGDFSYNEQFF; cdr3_nt: TGTGCCAGCAGCCCCGGCGACTTTTCCTACAATGAGCAGTTCTTC
cdr3_length: 13; j_call: TRBJ1-1; v_call: TRBV13; d_call: TRBD1; clone_size: NA; cdr3_aa: CASSSNRGTEAFF; cdr3_nt: TGTGCCAGCAGCTCCAACAGGGGCACTGAAGCTTTCTTT
cdr3_length: 14; j_call: TRBJ1-3; v_call: TRBV29-1; d_call: NA; clone_size: NA; cdr3_aa: CSVELAGRGNTIYF; cdr3_nt: TGCAGCGTTGAACTGGCAGGGAGGGGAAACACCATATATTTT
cdr3_length: 14; j_call: TRBJ1-2; v_call: TRBV6-1; d_call: TRBD1; clone_size: NA; cdr3_aa: CASSQGQGYYGYTF; cdr3_nt: TGTGCCAGCAGTCAGGGACAGGGGTACTATGGCTACACCTTC
cdr3_length: 14; j_call: TRBJ2-1; v_call: TRBV7-9; d_call: NA; clone_size: NA; cdr3_aa: CASSLGGNRNEQFF; cdr3_nt: TGTGCCAGCAGCTTAGGCGGGAACCGCAATGAGCAGTTCTTC
cdr3_length: 15; j_call: TRBJ2-2; v_call: TRBV6-5; d_call: NA; clone_size: NA; cdr3_aa: CASSYPLVDTGELFF; cdr3_nt: TGTGCCAGCAGTTACCCGCTAGTGGACACCGGGGAGCTGTTTTTT
cdr3_length: 14; j_call: TRBJ1-1; v_call: TRBV9; d_call: TRBD1; clone_size: NA; cdr3_aa: CASSVGTVNTEAFF; cdr3_nt: TGTGCCAGCAGCGTGGGGACAGTTAACACTGAAGCTTTCTTT
cdr3_length: 14; j_call: TRBJ2-7; v_call: TRBV19; d_call: TRBD1; clone_size: NA; cdr3_aa: CASSATGLRHEQYF; cdr3_nt: TGTGCCAGTAGTGCGACAGGGTTGAGACACGAGCAGTACTTC
cdr3_length: 15; j_call: TRBJ2-1; v_call: TRBV7-9; d_call: NA; clone_size: NA; cdr3_aa: CASSLGPTGSHEQFF; cdr3_nt: TGTGCCAGCAGCTTAGGCCCCACAGGATCCCATGAGCAGTTCTTC
cdr3_length: 16; j_call: TRBJ1-4; v_call: TRBV4-2; d_call: TRBD1; clone_size: NA; cdr3_aa: CASSTSEQGAEEKLFF; cdr3_nt: TGTGCCAGCAGCACTAGCGAACAGGGGGCTGAAGAAAAACTGTTTTTT
cdr3_length: 15; j_call: TRBJ2-5; v_call: TRBV30; d_call: TRBD1; clone_size: once; cdr3_aa: CAWGSGTGGQETQYF; cdr3_nt: TGTGCCTGGGGGTCCGGGACAGGGGGCCAAGAGACCCAGTACTTC
cdr3_length: 16; j_call: TRBJ2-7; v_call: TRBV11-2; d_call: TRBD2; clone_size: NA; cdr3_aa: CASSYRFSGATYEQYF; cdr3_nt: TGTGCCAGCAGCTACCGCTTTAGCGGGGCAACCTACGAGCAGTACTTC
cdr3_length: 16; j_call: TRBJ1-2; v_call: TRBV4-3; d_call: TRBD1; clone_size: NA; cdr3_aa: CASSPSTGGPVDGYTF; cdr3_nt: TGCGCCAGCAGCCCCTCGACAGGGGGCCCCGTCGATGGCTACACCTTC
cdr3_length: 17; j_call: TRBJ2-2; v_call: TRBV4-1; d_call: TRBD2; clone_size: NA; cdr3_aa: CASSQDGSGRGTGELFF; cdr3_nt: TGCGCCAGCAGCCAAGACGGTAGCGGGAGGGGCACCGGGGAGCTGTTTTTT
cdr3_length: 14; j_call: TRBJ2-5; v_call: TRBV7-9; d_call: NA; clone_size: NA; cdr3_aa: CASSYQGFGETQYF; cdr3_nt: TGTGCCAGCAGCTACCAGGGGTTCGGAGAGACCCAGTACTTC
cdr3_length: 12; j_call: TRBJ1-1; v_call: TRBV6-5; d_call: TRBD1; clone_size: NA; cdr3_aa: CASSPTGGEAFF; cdr3_nt: TGTGCCAGCAGCCCGACAGGGGGGGAAGCTTTCTTT
cdr3_length: 11; j_call: TRBJ2-7; v_call: TRBV20-1; d_call: NA; clone_size: NA; cdr3_aa: CSARDGYEQYF; cdr3_nt: TGCAGTGCTCGCGACGGGTACGAGCAGTACTTC
cdr3_length: 14; j_call: TRBJ1-2; v_call: TRBV9; d_call: NA; clone_size: NA; cdr3_aa: CASRGPTGSYGYTF; cdr3_nt: TGTGCCAGCAGGGGCCCAACAGGGTCTTATGGCTACACCTTC
cdr3_length: 14; j_call: TRBJ1-1; v_call: TRBV28; d_call: TRBD1; clone_size: NA; cdr3_aa: CASSFRQGDTEAFF; cdr3_nt: TGTGCCAGCAGTTTCCGACAGGGGGACACTGAAGCTTTCTTT
cdr3_length: 15; j_call: TRBJ2-1; v_call: TRBV29-1; d_call: NA; clone_size: NA; cdr3_aa: CSVIPGLENRNEQFF; cdr3_nt: TGCAGCGTGATCCCGGGACTCGAAAACAGAAATGAGCAGTTCTTC
cdr3_length: 19; j_call: TRBJ2-2; v_call: TRBV4-1; d_call: TRBD2; clone_size: NA; cdr3_aa: CASSQSPGLAVANTGELFF; cdr3_nt: TGCGCCAGCAGCCAGTCTCCCGGACTAGCGGTGGCGAACACCGGGGAGCTGTTTTTT
cdr3_length: 15; j_call: TRBJ1-1; v_call: TRBV5-4; d_call: TRBD1; clone_size: NA; cdr3_aa: CASSLTGQGVTEAFF; cdr3_nt: TGTGCCAGCAGCCTGACGGGACAGGGAGTAACTGAAGCTTTCTTT
cdr3_length: 18; j_call: TRBJ1-1; v_call: TRBV13; d_call: TRBD1; clone_size: NA; cdr3_aa: CASSLRGTGFDMNTEAFF; cdr3_nt: TGTGCCAGCAGCCTGAGGGGGACAGGATTTGATATGAACACTGAAGCTTTCTTT
cdr3_length: 16; j_call: TRBJ2-4; v_call: TRBV5-6; d_call: TRBD2; clone_size: NA; cdr3_aa: CASSSTVGAGEVIQYF; cdr3_nt: TGTGCCAGCAGCTCAACCGTAGGGGCGGGGGAGGTCATTCAGTACTTC
cdr3_length: 14; j_call: TRBJ2-1; v_call: TRBV9; d_call: TRBD2; clone_size: NA; cdr3_aa: CASSVAGGPNEQFF; cdr3_nt: TGTGCCAGCAGCGTAGCGGGGGGGCCGAATGAGCAGTTCTTC